One T cell receptor (beta chain) is described in this entry. The data originate from a study of blood T cell repertoires in COVID-19. Per the study methods: Reference gene primer amplification in the assay estimated nucleated cell counts. TCRdb's table, derived via immunoSEQ multiplex PCR, lists solely in-frame clones and lacks some. That table is the source of V, J and clone size, and D and trimming were worked out from the DNA. The sample lists approximately 210,000 clones; 85% were seen once. The CDR3 contains 14 residues. Germline CDR1 KGHSH, CDR2 LQKENI. V dropped 7 bases and J dropped 1; count of bases not matched to a gene: 5.

The gene calls are TRBV18 and TRBJ1-1; 8 bases are shared with TRBD1. Sequenced material: peripheral blood. The origin of this receptor is a man in his 60s with COVID-19, enrolled during active disease. DNA for the CDR3: TGTGCCAGCTTAAGGGGACAGGCGAACACTGAAGCTTTCTTT. The encoded protein is CASLRGQANTEAFF.